Presented here are 11 T cell receptor beta chains from one specimen sequenced in a study of CD8+ T cells in alopecia areata. Investigators isolated RNA and reverse transcribed it into cDNA to act as the sequencing template. Here immunoSEQ multiplex PCR was the method, and the copy in TCRdb shows in-frame clones only, minus some. The sample consists of 170,000 or so clones, roughly 60% of them appearing once. This sample comprised CD4+ T cells sorted from blood, obtained at week 0. The receptor set was obtained from a human donor with alopecia areata.

This clone was counted a few times. This sequence joins TRBV29-1 and TRBJ2-7; D could derive from TRBD1 or TRBD2 (6 bases each). Germline CDR1 reads SQVTM; CDR2 reads ANQGSEA. V was clipped by 7 bases and J by 2 bases, with 21 bases between them. This CDR3 has 15 amino acids. CDR3 sequence (DNA): TGCAGCGCTAGAGGGGGGTACAGCGAAGCCTACGAGCAGTACTTC. Encoded protein: CSARGGYSEAYEQYF.

The chain carries TRBV6-5 and TRBJ2-3, with D perhaps TRBD2 (5 bases). CDR3 size: 12 residues. The V gene's germline CDR1 is MNHEY and CDR2 SVGAGI. Trimming cost V 10 bases and J 2 bases, with 10 bases left between them. CDR3 nucleotide sequence: TGTGCCATCCAGGAGGACACAGATACGCAGTATTTT. It encodes CAIQEDTDTQYF.

This rearrangement joins TRBV5-1 to TRBJ1-1, with unresolved D. V lost 2 bases to trimming and J lost 1 base, with 6 bases between them. This CDR3 region has 13 residues. Germline V gene data show CDR1 as SGHRS and CDR2 as YFSETQ. The CDR3 DNA sequence: TGCGCCAGCAGCTTTAAGGAGAACACTGAAGCTTTCTTT. Its protein product is CASSFKENTEAFF.

J is TRBJ1-1 and V is TRBV29-1, with D hard to call. The germline V gene has CDR1 SQVTM and CDR2 ANQGSEA. The CDR3 spans 13 residues. V dropped 7 bases and J dropped 0 bases, with 12 bases sitting between them. CDR3 region: CSAGRGMNTEAFF. The CDR3 DNA reads as TGCAGCGCAGGCCGAGGGATGAACACTGAAGCTTTCTTT.

CDR3 protein: CSAGTPNNEQFF. CDR3 bases: TGCAGCGCCGGGACACCCAACAATGAGCAGTTCTTC. The genes are TRBV29-1 and TRBJ2-1, with D tentatively TRBD1 (6 bases). V was clipped by 7 bases and J by 5 bases, with 12 bases between them. The CDR3 loop spans 12 amino acids. The germline V gene encodes CDR1 SQVTM and CDR2 ANQGSEA.

The chain combines TRBV5-1 with TRBJ1-2; 7 nucleotides match TRBD1. The germline gives CDR1 SGHRS, CDR2 YFSETQ. V gave up 5 bases and J gave up 2 bases; unmatched junction bases: 3. The CDR3 has 13 amino acids. The CDR3 spells CASRTGPNYGYTF. The CDR3 DNA reads TGCGCCAGCAGGACAGGGCCGAACTATGGCTACACCTTC.

J is TRBJ2-7 and V is TRBV7-9; D possibly matches TRBD1 or TRBD2 (5 bases each). From germline, CDR1 is SEHNR and CDR2 FQNEAQ (reference sequence). Trimming took 5 bases from V and 0 from J, leaving 20 bases between them. This CDR3 spans 17 amino acids. The CDR3 here is CASSPYVGSGPSYEQYF. The CDR3 coding sequence is TGTGCCAGCAGCCCGTATGTGGGATCGGGGCCCTCCTACGAGCAGTACTTC.

J is TRBJ2-6 and V is TRBV28, with a tentative D call TRBD1 (5 bases). The CDR3 has 15 residues. V was clipped by 5 bases and J by 0 bases, with 8 bases between them. In germline, CDR1 is MDHEN, CDR2 SYDVKM. CDR3 protein: CASSRQFSGANVLTF. The CDR3 coding sequence is TGTGCCAGCAGTCGACAGTTCTCTGGGGCCAACGTCCTGACTTTC.

This clone was seen more than once but under ten times. The junction does not match germline at one end; this may be a read error. The chain employs TRBV14 and TRBJ2-7, with D tentatively TRBD1 (6 bases). Germline V CDR1 and CDR2: SGHDN, FVKESK. The CDR3 is 15 residues long. DNA of the CDR3: TGTGCCAGCAGCCAAAATGGGCAGCTCACAGGGCAAAGGAACTTC. Its protein product is CASSQNGQLTGQRNF.

The chain carries TRBV5-1 and TRBJ2-7; D not certain. The CDR3 has 14 residues. CDR1 is SGHRS and CDR2 is YFSETQ in the germline V gene. V lost 0 bases and J 3 bases, leaving 10 bases between the germline ends. The CDR3 DNA follows: TGCGCCAGCAGCTTGGATGTCAGGAGCTACGAGCAGTACTTC. It encodes CASSLDVRSYEQYF.

The chain joins TRBV15 to TRBJ2-2; the match to TRBD2 covers 7 bases. Trimming cost V 4 bases and J 3 bases; bases outside gene matches: 2. Looked up from germline, CDR1 is LNHNV and CDR2 is YYDKDF (reference sequence). This CDR3 has 14 amino acids. CDR3 in amino acids: CATSTRGDTGELFF. The CDR3 bases are TGTGCCACCAGCACCCGGGGGGACACCGGGGAGCTGTTTTTT.